This is a list of T cell receptor beta chains from one sample in a study of T cell responses to AZD1222 COVID-19 vaccine. Libraries were prepared by immunoSEQ multiplex PCR; TCRdb keeps only in-frame clonotypes and omits some of them. The sample lists about 78,000 clones, about nine tenths occurring once. The sample was peripheral blood, taken 28 days after the second AZD1222 dose. Receptor source: an adult who received the AZD1222 COVID-19 vaccine. CDR3s include the opening cysteine and the closing phenylalanine or tryptophan. A D gene is named only where the DNA matches it firmly. Part of the rows lack a size; the others show once, few, many or a class for expanded clones.

clone size: -; V gene: TRBV30; D gene: -; J gene: TRBJ1-2; CDR3 protein: CAWSGRDYGYTF; CDR3 DNA: TGTGCCTGGAGTGGCAGGGACTATGGCTACACCTTC
clone size: once; V gene: TRBV12-3/TRBV12-4; D gene: -; J gene: TRBJ2-7; CDR3 protein: CASRDSGLEQYF; CDR3 DNA: TGTGCCAGCAGAGACTCGGGGTTAGAGCAGTACTTC
clone size: once; V gene: TRBV5-4; D gene: TRBD2; J gene: TRBJ2-3; CDR3 protein: CASRRGTSGTPDTQYF; CDR3 DNA: TGTGCCAGCAGGCGCGGGACTAGCGGGACCCCAGATACGCAGTATTTT
clone size: -; V gene: TRBV4-3; D gene: -; J gene: TRBJ2-1; CDR3 protein: CASSRSMASYNEQFF; CDR3 DNA: TGCGCCAGCAGCCGATCCATGGCTTCCTACAATGAGCAGTTCTTC
clone size: -; V gene: TRBV30; D gene: TRBD1; J gene: TRBJ1-1; CDR3 protein: CAWSRTGGPNTEAFF; CDR3 DNA: TGTGCCTGGAGTCGGACAGGCGGGCCGAACACTGAAGCTTTCTTT
clone size: -; V gene: TRBV7-9; D gene: -; J gene: TRBJ2-3; CDR3 protein: CASSPQGAGRTDTQYF; CDR3 DNA: TGTGCCAGCAGCCCACAGGGTGCCGGCCGGACAGATACGCAGTATTTT
clone size: -; V gene: TRBV7-2; D gene: -; J gene: TRBJ2-1; CDR3 protein: CASTPSGTSYNEQFF; CDR3 DNA: TGTGCCAGCACCCCGTCCGGGACGTCCTACAATGAGCAGTTCTTC
clone size: -; V gene: TRBV30; D gene: TRBD1; J gene: TRBJ2-7; CDR3 protein: CAWSRGRGYEQYF; CDR3 DNA: TGTGCCTGGAGTAGGGGCAGGGGGTACGAGCAGTACTTC
clone size: -; V gene: TRBV5-5; D gene: -; J gene: TRBJ2-7; CDR3 protein: CASSLLGGLSYEQYF; CDR3 DNA: TGTGCCAGCAGCTTGCTAGGGGGTCTCTCCTACGAGCAGTACTTC
clone size: -; V gene: TRBV7-3; D gene: TRBD2; J gene: TRBJ2-7; CDR3 protein: CASRHPGLAGDEQYF; CDR3 DNA: TGTGCCAGCAGGCATCCGGGACTAGCGGGGGACGAGCAGTACTTC
clone size: -; V gene: TRBV29-1; D gene: -; J gene: TRBJ1-1; CDR3 protein: CSVEGGGTEAFF; CDR3 DNA: TGCAGCGTTGAGGGAGGGGGGACTGAAGCTTTCTTT
clone size: -; V gene: TRBV2; D gene: -; J gene: TRBJ1-2; CDR3 protein: CASSELDGYTF; CDR3 DNA: TGTGCCAGCAGTGAGCTAGATGGCTACACCTTC
clone size: -; V gene: TRBV28; D gene: -; J gene: TRBJ1-6; CDR3 protein: CASSNPGVSSPLHF; CDR3 DNA: TGTGCCAGCAGCAATCCAGGGGTCTCGTCACCCCTCCACTTT
clone size: -; V gene: TRBV3-1/TRBV3-2; D gene: TRBD1; J gene: TRBJ1-2; CDR3 protein: CASSPLDRGNYGYTF; CDR3 DNA: TGTGCCAGCAGCCCCCTGGACAGGGGGAACTATGGCTACACCTTC
clone size: -; V gene: TRBV28; D gene: TRBD1; J gene: TRBJ1-5; CDR3 protein: CASSLDRGGNQPQHF; CDR3 DNA: TGTGCCAGCAGTTTGGACAGGGGCGGCAATCAGCCCCAGCATTTT
clone size: -; V gene: TRBV5-1; D gene: -; J gene: TRBJ1-2; CDR3 protein: CASSPEWDGNYGYTF; CDR3 DNA: TGCGCCAGCAGCCCCGAATGGGACGGTAACTATGGCTACACCTTC
clone size: -; V gene: TRBV7-3; D gene: -; J gene: TRBJ1-1; CDR3 protein: CASSSGQQNTEAFF; CDR3 DNA: TGTGCCAGCAGCAGCGGACAGCAGAACACTGAAGCTTTCTTT
clone size: -; V gene: TRBV18; D gene: TRBD1; J gene: TRBJ1-5; CDR3 protein: CASSPQGGNQPQHF; CDR3 DNA: TGTGCCAGCTCACCCCAGGGGGGCAATCAGCCCCAGCATTTT
clone size: -; V gene: TRBV5-5; D gene: TRBD1; J gene: TRBJ1-5; CDR3 protein: CASSWTDRGLAPNQPQHF; CDR3 DNA: TGTGCCAGCAGCTGGACGGACAGGGGCCTTGCCCCGAATCAGCCCCAGCATTTT
clone size: few; V gene: TRBV7-8; D gene: -; J gene: TRBJ1-6; CDR3 protein: CASSPSSQWNSPLHF; CDR3 DNA: TGTGCCAGCAGCCCCTCCTCGCAATGGAATTCACCCCTCCACTTT
clone size: few; V gene: TRBV7-9; D gene: -; J gene: TRBJ1-4; CDR3 protein: CASSHPLGQGNEKLFF; CDR3 DNA: TGTGCCAGCAGCCACCCATTGGGCCAGGGGAATGAAAAACTGTTTTTT
clone size: -; V gene: TRBV7-2; D gene: TRBD1; J gene: TRBJ1-5; CDR3 protein: CASSLRQGGNQPQHF; CDR3 DNA: TGTGCCAGCAGCTTACGACAGGGGGGCAATCAGCCCCAGCATTTT